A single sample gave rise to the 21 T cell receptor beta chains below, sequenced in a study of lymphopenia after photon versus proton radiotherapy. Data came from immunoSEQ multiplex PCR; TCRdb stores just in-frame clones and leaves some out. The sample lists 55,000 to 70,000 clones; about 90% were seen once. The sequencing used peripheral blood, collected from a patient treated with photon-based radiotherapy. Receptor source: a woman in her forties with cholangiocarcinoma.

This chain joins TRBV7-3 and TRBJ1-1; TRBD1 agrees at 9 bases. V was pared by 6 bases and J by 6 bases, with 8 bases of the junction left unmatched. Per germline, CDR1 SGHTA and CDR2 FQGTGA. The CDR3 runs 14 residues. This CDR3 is CASSRGQGRAEAFF. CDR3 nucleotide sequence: TGTGCCAGCAGTAGAGGACAGGGGAGGGCTGAAGCTTTCTTT. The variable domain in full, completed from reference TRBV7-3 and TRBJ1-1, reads GAGVSQTPSNKVTEKGKYVELRCDPISGHTALYWYRQSLGQGPEFLIYFQGTGAADDSGLPNDRFFAVRPEGSVSTLKIQRTERGDSAVYLCASSRGQGRAEAFFGQGTRLTVV.

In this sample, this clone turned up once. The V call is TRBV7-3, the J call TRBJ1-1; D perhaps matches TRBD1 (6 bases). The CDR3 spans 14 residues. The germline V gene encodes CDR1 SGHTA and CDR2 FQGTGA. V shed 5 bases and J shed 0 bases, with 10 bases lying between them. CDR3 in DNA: TGTGCCAGCAGCGAGACAGGCATGAACACTGAAGCTTTCTTT. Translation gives CASSETGMNTEAFF.

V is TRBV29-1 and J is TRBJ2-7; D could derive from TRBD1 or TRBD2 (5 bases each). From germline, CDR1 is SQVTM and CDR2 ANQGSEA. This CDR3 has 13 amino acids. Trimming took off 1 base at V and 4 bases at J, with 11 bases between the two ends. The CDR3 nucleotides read TGCAGCGTTGAAGCGGGGCAGCGATACGAGCAGTACTTC. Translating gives CSVEAGQRYEQYF.

The CDR3 sequence: CASSPSWFANTIYF. CDR3 bases: TGTGCCAGCAGCCCCTCGTGGTTTGCGAACACCATATATTTT. The genes are TRBV5-8 and TRBJ1-3, with D hard to call. V was trimmed by 4 bases and J by 7 bases, leaving 15 bases between them. CDR1 is SGHTS and CDR2 is YDEGEE in the germline V gene. CDR3 length: 14 amino acids.

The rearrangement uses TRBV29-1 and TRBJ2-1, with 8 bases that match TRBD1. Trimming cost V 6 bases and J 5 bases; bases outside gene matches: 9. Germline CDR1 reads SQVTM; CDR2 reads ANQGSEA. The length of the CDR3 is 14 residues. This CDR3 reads CSVMGAGGHNEQFF. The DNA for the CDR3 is TGCAGCGTAATGGGTGCAGGGGGCCACAATGAGCAGTTCTTC.

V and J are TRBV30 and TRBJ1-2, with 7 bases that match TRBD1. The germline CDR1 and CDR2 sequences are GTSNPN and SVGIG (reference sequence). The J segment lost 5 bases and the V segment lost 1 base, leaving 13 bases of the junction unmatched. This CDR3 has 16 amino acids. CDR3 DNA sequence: TGTGCCTGGAGTGCCCGGTTGTTAGGGGGCGCGTATGGCTACACCTTC. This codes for CAWSARLLGGAYGYTF.

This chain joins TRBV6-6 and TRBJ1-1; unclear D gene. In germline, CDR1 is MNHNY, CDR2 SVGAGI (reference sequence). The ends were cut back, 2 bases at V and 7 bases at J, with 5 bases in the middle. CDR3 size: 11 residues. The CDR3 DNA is TGTGCCAGCAGTTACGGTAGTGAAGCTTTCTTT. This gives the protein CASSYGSEAFF.

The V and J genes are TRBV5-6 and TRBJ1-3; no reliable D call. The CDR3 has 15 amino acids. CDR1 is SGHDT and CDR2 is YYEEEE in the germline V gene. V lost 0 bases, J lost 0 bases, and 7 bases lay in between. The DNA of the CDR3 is TGTGCCAGCAGCTTGGGGCTGAACTCTGGAAACACCATATATTTT. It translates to CASSLGLNSGNTIYF. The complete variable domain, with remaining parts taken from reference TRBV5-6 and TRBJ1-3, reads DAGVTQSPTHLIKTRGQQVTLRCSPKSGHDTVSWYQQALGQGPQFIFQYYEEEERQRGNFPDRFSGHQFPNYSSELNVNALLLGDSALYLCASSLGLNSGNTIYFGEGSWLTVV.

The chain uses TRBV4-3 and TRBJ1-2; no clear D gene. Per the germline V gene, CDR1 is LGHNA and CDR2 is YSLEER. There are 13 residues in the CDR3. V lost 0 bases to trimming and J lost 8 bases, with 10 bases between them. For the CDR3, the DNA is TGCGCCAGCAGCCAAGATGGGTGGGAGGGCTACACCTTC. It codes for CASSQDGWEGYTF.

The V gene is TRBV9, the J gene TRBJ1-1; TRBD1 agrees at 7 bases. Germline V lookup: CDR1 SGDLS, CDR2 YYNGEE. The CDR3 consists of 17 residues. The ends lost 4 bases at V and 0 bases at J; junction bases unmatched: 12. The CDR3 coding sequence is TGTGCCAGCAGCCCTGGGGGGGACAGACTTTTGAACACTGAAGCTTTCTTT. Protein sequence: CASSPGGDRLLNTEAFF. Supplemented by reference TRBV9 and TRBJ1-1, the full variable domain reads DSGVTQTPKHLITATGQRVTLRCSPRSGDLSVYWYQQSLDQGLQFLIQYYNGEERAKGNILERFSAQQFPDLHSELNLSSLELGDSALYFCASSPGGDRLLNTEAFFGQGTRLTVV.

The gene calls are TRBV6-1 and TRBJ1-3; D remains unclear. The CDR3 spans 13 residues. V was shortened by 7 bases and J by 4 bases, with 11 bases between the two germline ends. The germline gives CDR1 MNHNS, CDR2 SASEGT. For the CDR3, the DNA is TGTGCCAGCACCCGAACTGGGGGAAACACCATATATTTT. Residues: CASTRTGGNTIYF.

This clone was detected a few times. CDR3 bases: TGTGCCAGCAGTGATATGACAGGAAGGTCACCCCTCCACTTT. It codes for CASSDMTGRSPLHF. This chain links TRBV2 with TRBJ1-6; TRBD1 might be the D (6 bases). Between the trimmed V and J ends, which lost 3 bases and 10 bases, there was a span of 13 bases. Germline loops: CDR1 SNHLY, CDR2 FYNNEI. The CDR3 covers 14 residues.

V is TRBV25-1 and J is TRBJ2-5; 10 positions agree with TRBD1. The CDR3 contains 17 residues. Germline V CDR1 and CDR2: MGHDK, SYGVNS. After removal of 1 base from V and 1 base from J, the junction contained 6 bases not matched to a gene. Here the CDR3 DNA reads TGTGCCAGCAGTGAATCGGGACAGGGGAAGATCCAAGAGACCCAGTACTTC. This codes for CASSESGQGKIQETQYF. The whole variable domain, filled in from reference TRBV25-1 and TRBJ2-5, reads EADIYQTPRYLVIGTGKKITLECSQTMGHDKMYWYQQDPGMELHLIHYSYGVNSTEKGDLSSESTVSRIRTEHFPLTLESARPSHTSQYLCASSESGQGKIQETQYFGPGTRLLVL.

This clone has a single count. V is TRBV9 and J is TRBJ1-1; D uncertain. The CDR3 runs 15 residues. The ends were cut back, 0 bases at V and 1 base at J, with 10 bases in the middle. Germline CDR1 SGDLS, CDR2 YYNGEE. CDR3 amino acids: CASSVDPAWNTEAFF. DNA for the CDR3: TGTGCCAGCAGCGTAGACCCAGCCTGGAACACTGAAGCTTTCTTT.

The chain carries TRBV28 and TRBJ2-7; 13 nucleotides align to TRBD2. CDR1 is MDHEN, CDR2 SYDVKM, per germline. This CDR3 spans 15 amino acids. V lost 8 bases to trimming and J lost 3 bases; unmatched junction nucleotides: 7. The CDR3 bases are TGTGCCAGCCACAGGGGACTAGCGGGATTCTACGAGCAGTACTTC. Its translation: CASHRGLAGFYEQYF.

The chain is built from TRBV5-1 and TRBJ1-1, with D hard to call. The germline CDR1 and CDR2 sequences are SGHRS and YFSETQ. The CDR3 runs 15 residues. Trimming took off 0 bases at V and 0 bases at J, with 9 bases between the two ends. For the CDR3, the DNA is TGCGCCAGCAGCTTGGAACCCGAAATGAACACTGAAGCTTTCTTT. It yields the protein CASSLEPEMNTEAFF. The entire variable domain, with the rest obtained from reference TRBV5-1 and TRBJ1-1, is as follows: KAGVTQTPRYLIKTRGQQVTLSCSPISGHRSVSWYQQTPGQGLQFLFEYFSETQRNKGNFPGRFSGRQFSNSRSEMNVSTLELGDSALYLCASSLEPEMNTEAFFGQGTRLTVV.

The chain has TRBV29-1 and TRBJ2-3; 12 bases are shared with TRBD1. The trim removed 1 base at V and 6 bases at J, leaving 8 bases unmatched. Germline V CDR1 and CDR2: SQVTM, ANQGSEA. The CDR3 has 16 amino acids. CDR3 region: CSVEVGTGGASDTQYF. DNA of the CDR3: TGCAGCGTTGAAGTCGGGACAGGGGGCGCATCGGATACGCAGTATTTT.

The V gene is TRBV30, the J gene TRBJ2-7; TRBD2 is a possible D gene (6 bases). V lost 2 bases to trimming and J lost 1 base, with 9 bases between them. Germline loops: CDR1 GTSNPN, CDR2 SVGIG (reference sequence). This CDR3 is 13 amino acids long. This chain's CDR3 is CAWSIAGSYEQYF. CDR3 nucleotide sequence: TGTGCCTGGAGTATCGCGGGGTCCTACGAGCAGTACTTC.

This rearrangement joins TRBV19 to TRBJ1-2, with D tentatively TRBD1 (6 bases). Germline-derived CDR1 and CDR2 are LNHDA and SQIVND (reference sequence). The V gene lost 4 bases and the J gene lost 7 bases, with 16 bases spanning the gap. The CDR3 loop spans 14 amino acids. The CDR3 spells CASSRQELGSGYTF. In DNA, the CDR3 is TGTGCCAGTAGTAGACAGGAACTGGGAAGTGGCTACACCTTC.

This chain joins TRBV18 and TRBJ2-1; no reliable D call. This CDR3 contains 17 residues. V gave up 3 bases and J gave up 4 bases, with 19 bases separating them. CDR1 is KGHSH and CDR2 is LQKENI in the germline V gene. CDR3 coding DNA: TGTGCCAGCTCACCCGTCGGACGGAGCCTTCTTTACAATGAGCAGTTCTTC. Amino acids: CASSPVGRSLLYNEQFF. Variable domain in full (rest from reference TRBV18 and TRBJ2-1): NAGVMQNPRHLVRRRGQEARLRCSPMKGHSHVYWYRQLPEEGLKFMVYLQKENIIDESGMPKERFSAEFPKEGPSILRIQQVVRGDSAAYFCASSPVGRSLLYNEQFFGPGTRLTVL.

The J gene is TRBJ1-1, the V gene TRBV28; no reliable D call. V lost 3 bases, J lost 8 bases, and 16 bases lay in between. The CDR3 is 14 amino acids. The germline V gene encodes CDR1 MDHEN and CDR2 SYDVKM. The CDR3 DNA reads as TGTGCCAGCAGTTTCCTTCATGTAACAGCGGAAGCTTTCTTT. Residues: CASSFLHVTAEAFF.